The present entry profiles one T cell receptor (beta chain) with its context. Its antigen remains unknown. These data belong to a study of cytomegalovirus exposure and HLA in healthy donors. Points from the study as a whole: A later analysis found TCR association rates differed by HLA locus, highest for DRB1 and lowest for HLA-C.

V lost 0 bases and J lost 5, with 11 bases in between. The CDR3 is 14 amino acids. Germline CDR1 and CDR2: SGHRS and YFSETQ. The PCR was carried out with 60 Vbeta primers and 13 Jbeta primers. Per the original methods: It was a later analysis that counted about 80 million unique TCR beta chains, of which approximately 9.9 million were shared. TCRdb keeps only in-frame clones here, not all; method: immunoSEQ multiplex PCR. V and J calls plus clone size are reproduced from that table; the DNA served to infer D and trimming. In all, the sample yields 70,000 to 90,000 clones. The chain carries TRBV5-1 and TRBJ1-1; D unclear. This receptor was obtained from a young man in good health and CMV-seropositive. What was sequenced was PBMCs. CDR3 DNA: TGCGCCAGCAGCTTGGTTGGTAGGAGGACTGAAGCTTTCTTT. Its protein product is CASSLVGRRTEAFF.